This entry lists 32 T cell receptor beta chains sequenced from one sample in a study of cytomegalovirus exposure and HLA in healthy donors (dated by TCRdb to 2016 to 2017). Library preparation used the immunoSEQ multiplex PCR assay. Drawn from immuneACCESS, this table holds only the in-frame rearrangements with V and J called that TCRdb kept. Clones are partly lost; checked studies trace under half to an unresolved V gene and leave the rest unexplained. The sample includes under 400,000 clones, with roughly 85% observed a single time. Together, the top ten hold 0.65% to 0.95% of the sample. The source material was PBMCs. The origin of the receptors is a woman younger than 35 in good health and CMV-seronegative.

This clone was detected once. The rearrangement uses TRBV2 and TRBJ1-1; D might be TRBD1 (6 bases). V was cut by 7 bases and J by 1 base, with 10 bases left in between. Germline assignment: CDR1 SNHLY and CDR2 FYNNEI. The CDR3 is made up of 13 amino acids. DNA for the CDR3: TGTGCCAGCAACAGACAGGAGAACACTGAAGCTTTCTTT. Its translation is CASNRQENTEAFF.

This clone was counted only a few times. The chain combines TRBV28 with TRBJ1-2; 8 nucleotides align to TRBD1. The CDR3 loop spans 15 amino acids. Trimming removed 4 bases from V and 4 bases from J; junction bases left unmatched: 8. Germline assignment: CDR1 MDHEN and CDR2 SYDVKM. The CDR3 coding sequence is TGTGCCAGCAGTTCGCGACAGGGGCCTCGCTATGGCTACACCTTC. It encodes CASSSRQGPRYGYTF.

The chain carries TRBV6-5 and TRBJ2-7, with 8 bases identical to TRBD1. The germline V gene has CDR1 MNHEY and CDR2 SVGAGI. Trimming took 5 bases from V and 2 from J; bases not matched to a gene: 2. The CDR3 loop spans 13 amino acids. The DNA for the CDR3 is TGTGCCAGCAGTCAGGGGGCGACCTACGAGCAGTACTTC. Translated, it gives CASSQGATYEQYF.

V is TRBV6-5 and J is TRBJ2-7, with TRBD1 identical over 9 bases. Germline values: CDR1 MNHEY, CDR2 SVGAGI. The length of the CDR3 is 14 residues. The junction had 8 bases not matched to a gene; V was cut back by 7 bases and J by 4 bases. The CDR3 sequence is CASNKGQGGYEQYF. The DNA of the CDR3 is TGTGCCAGCAACAAGGGACAGGGAGGATACGAGCAGTACTTC.

The CDR3 region has the DNA TGTGCCAGCAGCTTACTAGCGGGGGGGGCGCTGGTTCAGTACTTC. It is translated as CASSLLAGGALVQYF. J is TRBJ2-4 and V is TRBV7-6; 12 nucleotides match TRBD2. CDR3 length: 15 residues. Trimming cost V 2 bases and J 11 bases; bases outside gene matches: 7. Looked up from germline, CDR1 is SGHVS and CDR2 is FNYEAQ.

For the CDR3, the DNA is TGTGCCAGCAGGGCTAGCGGGGGACCTAGTCAAGAGACCCAGTACTTC. This gives the protein CASRASGGPSQETQYF. The chain has TRBV2 and TRBJ2-5; 10 nucleotides match TRBD2. J was trimmed by 2 bases and V by 6 bases; bases with no gene match: 9. This CDR3 has 16 amino acids. Per germline, CDR1 SNHLY and CDR2 FYNNEI.

In nucleotides, the CDR3 is TGTGCCAGCAGTGAACTTGGCGGTTACAATGAGCAGTTCTTC. Translation: CASSELGGYNEQFF. The chain is built from TRBV2 and TRBJ2-1; no reliable D call. This CDR3 region has 14 residues. Germline CDR1 reads SNHLY; CDR2 reads FYNNEI. Trimming pared 2 bases from V and 4 bases from J, leaving 9 bases between.

As concerns this clone: Within the sample, other DNA sequences also encode this same CDR3. The V call is TRBV2, the J call TRBJ1-1; the match to TRBD1 covers 7 bases. Trimming at V came to 4 bases and at J to 0 bases, leaving 2 bases not matched to a gene. From germline, CDR1 is SNHLY and CDR2 FYNNEI. This CDR3 contains 14 residues. The CDR3 spells CASSGQGLNTEAFF. DNA for the CDR3: TGTGCCAGCAGTGGACAGGGCCTGAACACTGAAGCTTTCTTT.

The chain joins TRBV5-6 to TRBJ2-3, with D possibly being TRBD1 (6 bases). The CDR3 length is 14 residues. Per germline, CDR1 SGHDT and CDR2 YYEEEE. CDR3 nucleotides: TGTGCGAGATCGGGAAGGGGGAGCACAGATACGCAGTATTTT. This encodes CARSGRGSTDTQYF.

The rearrangement links TRBV7-3 to TRBJ2-1; TRBD1 matches 8 bases. This CDR3 region has 20 residues. Looked up from germline, CDR1 is SGHTA and CDR2 is FQGTGA. The trim removed 1 base at V and 4 bases at J, leaving 18 bases unmatched. CDR3 residues: CASSLIGANGDRGTYNEQFF. The CDR3 bases are TGTGCCAGCAGCTTAATAGGGGCGAATGGAGACAGGGGTACTTACAATGAGCAGTTCTTC.

The chain is built from TRBV30 and TRBJ2-2; tentatively, D is TRBD1 (7 bases). Trimming left V 2 bases short and J 4 bases short, with 17 bases between. The length of the CDR3 is 16 residues. The germline gives CDR1 GTSNPN, CDR2 SVGIG (reference sequence). The DNA of the CDR3 is TGTGCCTGGAGTCCCTTGGCAGGGGGGATCACCGGGGAGCTGTTTTTT. Protein: CAWSPLAGGITGELFF.

This chain links TRBV7-9 with TRBJ2-7; D possibly corresponds to TRBD1 (6 bases). Trimming left V 5 bases short and J 5 bases short, with 13 bases between. Germline values: CDR1 SEHNR, CDR2 FQNEAQ (reference sequence). The CDR3 is 13 amino acids. CDR3 sequence (DNA): TGTGCCAGCAGCCCCGGGACACGGCACGAGCAGTACTTC. Translated: CASSPGTRHEQYF.

The chain carries TRBV9 and TRBJ2-2; 8 bases line up with TRBD2. The CDR3 has 16 amino acids. J was trimmed by 7 bases and V by 0 bases; bases with no gene match: 8. The germline CDR1 and CDR2 sequences are SGDLS and YYNGEE. CDR3 protein: CASSVGASGQGGELFF. CDR3 nucleotides: TGTGCCAGCAGCGTAGGGGCTAGCGGGCAAGGCGGGGAGCTGTTTTTT.

J is TRBJ2-5 and V is TRBV28; D is possibly TRBD1 (5 bases). Deletions cut 3 bases from V and 5 bases from J, with 10 bases between. Germline CDR1 reads MDHEN; CDR2 reads SYDVKM. The CDR3 extends over 13 amino acids. CDR3 loop: CASSFAGWETQYF. CDR3 in DNA: TGTGCCAGCAGTTTCGCAGGGTGGGAGACCCAGTACTTC.

The chain has TRBV5-6 and TRBJ1-2, with D possibly being TRBD1 (5 bases). Germline assignment: CDR1 SGHDT and CDR2 YYEEEE. This CDR3 comprises 13 residues. V gave up 4 bases and J gave up 14 bases, with 21 bases separating them. CDR3 in DNA: TGTGCCAGCAGCCTAACCCTTGGGGGGAGTCTAACCTTC. Residues: CASSLTLGGSLTF.

This chain joins TRBV18 and TRBJ2-3; 9 nucleotides line up with TRBD2. The CDR3 extends over 16 amino acids. V gave up 2 bases and J gave up 1 base; unmatched junction bases: 4. Germline V lookup: CDR1 KGHSH, CDR2 LQKENI. Written as DNA, the CDR3 is TGTGCCAGCTCACCATTTGCGGGGGGGGGCACAGATACGCAGTATTTT. Encoded protein: CASSPFAGGGTDTQYF.

This chain connects TRBV27 to TRBJ2-7, with 8 bases lining up with TRBD2. Germline CDR1 reads MNHEY; CDR2 reads SMNVEV (reference sequence). V dropped 2 bases and J dropped 3; count of bases not matched to a gene: 3. This CDR3 has 14 amino acids. The CDR3 reads CASSLTSGYYEQYF. As DNA, the CDR3 is TGTGCCAGCAGTTTAACTAGCGGTTACTACGAGCAGTACTTC.

The J gene is TRBJ2-1, the V gene TRBV29-1; D is uncertain. Trimming took off 5 bases at V and 7 bases at J, with 12 bases between the two ends. The germline gives CDR1 SQVTM, CDR2 ANQGSEA. The CDR3 has 12 residues. CDR3 coding DNA: TGCAGCGTTAAGTTTCGAGAGAATGAGCAGTTCTTC. It encodes CSVKFRENEQFF.

This clone has a handful of counts. This chain joins TRBV7-9 and TRBJ2-4; D is unclear. This CDR3 has 14 residues. Per the germline V gene, CDR1 is SEHNR and CDR2 is FQNEAQ (reference sequence). The V end was cut by 2 bases, the J end by 2 bases, with 7 bases between. CDR3 coding DNA: TGTGCCAGCAGCTTACTAGGCCCCAAAAACATTCAGTACTTC. Amino acids: CASSLLGPKNIQYF.

The chain joins TRBV28 to TRBJ2-7, with D unresolved. The CDR3 runs to 15 residues. Germline V gene sequence: CDR1 MDHEN, CDR2 SYDVKM. V lost 2 bases to trimming and J lost 0 bases, with 11 bases between them. The chain's CDR3 is CASSLSRYSSYEQYF. CDR3 DNA sequence: TGTGCCAGCAGTTTAAGCCGCTATAGCTCCTACGAGCAGTACTTC.

The chain couples TRBV6-1 to TRBJ2-3; no firm D call. The germline V gene has CDR1 MNHNS and CDR2 SASEGT. V lost 2 bases and J 2 bases, leaving 14 bases between the germline ends. CDR3 length: 16 amino acids. CDR3 in DNA: TGTGCCAGCAGTGAACACGGAGCTCCAGACACAGATACGCAGTATTTT. Translation: CASSEHGAPDTDTQYF.

V gene TRBV2 combines with J gene TRBJ2-5; 8 nucleotides align to TRBD1. CDR3 length equals 15 residues. Germline-derived CDR1 and CDR2 are SNHLY and FYNNEI. J was trimmed by 4 bases and V by 8 bases; bases with no gene match: 12. The CDR3 nucleotides are TGTGCCAGCGGGGGAGACAGGGGACGGGGAGAGACCCAGTACTTC. It encodes CASGGDRGRGETQYF.

V usage is TRBV28 and J usage is TRBJ1-1; D is undetermined. This CDR3 comprises 12 residues. V dropped 6 bases and J dropped 4 bases, with 9 bases sitting between them. CDR1 MDHEN and CDR2 SYDVKM come from the germline V gene. This chain's CDR3 is CASRVGSTEAFF. Here the CDR3 DNA reads TGTGCCAGCAGGGTAGGGAGCACTGAAGCTTTCTTT.

The gene calls are TRBV2 and TRBJ2-3; D gene uncertain. V was shortened by 4 bases and J by 5 bases, with 10 bases between the two germline ends. This CDR3 spans 13 amino acids. Germline-derived CDR1 and CDR2 are SNHLY and FYNNEI. The CDR3 sequence: CASSVGRQDTQYF. The CDR3 coding sequence is TGTGCCAGCAGTGTGGGCCGGCAAGATACGCAGTATTTT.

This chain joins TRBV2 and TRBJ2-6; D gene ambiguous. V lost 10 bases and J 0 bases, leaving 16 bases between the germline ends. The CDR3 is 16 residues long. CDR1 is SNHLY and CDR2 is FYNNEI in the germline V gene. The CDR3 bases are TGTGCCAAAAACGGTCCTGTTGGCTCTGGGGCCAACGTCCTGACTTTC. Encoded protein: CAKNGPVGSGANVLTF.

This rearrangement joins TRBV28 to TRBJ1-1; D might be TRBD1 (6 bases). This CDR3 spans 14 amino acids. V dropped 1 base and J dropped 4 bases, with 10 bases sitting between them. Germline assignment: CDR1 MDHEN and CDR2 SYDVKM. CDR3 nucleotide sequence: TGTGCCAGCAGTTTATACAGGGAGACCACTGAAGCTTTCTTT. Residues: CASSLYRETTEAFF. Variable domain in full (rest from reference TRBV28 and TRBJ1-1): DVKVTQSSRYLVKRTGEKVFLECVQDMDHENMFWYRQDPGLGLRLIYFSYDVKMKEKGDIPEGYSVSREKKERFSLILESASTNQTSMYLCASSLYRETTEAFFGQGTRLTVV.

The CDR3: CASLTQTYEQYF. The CDR3 DNA reads TGTGCCAGTTTGACACAGACCTACGAGCAGTACTTC. The rearrangement joins TRBV27 to TRBJ2-7; no definite D call. CDR3 size: 12 residues. V shed 9 bases and J shed 2 bases, with 11 bases lying between them. Germline V gene data show CDR1 as MNHEY and CDR2 as SMNVEV (reference sequence).

CDR3 region: CASSLGVAGAGTDTQYF. CDR3 nucleotides: TGCGCCAGCAGCTTGGGGGTAGCGGGGGCCGGGACAGATACGCAGTATTTT. V and J are TRBV5-1 and TRBJ2-3; the match to TRBD2 covers 9 bases. Germline V gene sequence: CDR1 SGHRS, CDR2 YFSETQ. J lost 3 bases, V lost 0 bases, and 8 bases had no gene match. The CDR3 runs 17 residues.

This sequence joins TRBV27 and TRBJ1-4, with 11 bases lining up with TRBD1. Looked up from germline, CDR1 is MNHEY and CDR2 is SMNVEV (reference sequence). The CDR3 runs 14 residues. J was trimmed by 10 bases and V by 5 bases; bases with no gene match: 6. The CDR3 DNA sequence: TGTGCCAGCAGTCCCGGACAGGGGGCAGGAAAACTGTTTTTT. Encoded protein: CASSPGQGAGKLFF.

This rearrangement joins TRBV6-5 to TRBJ1-1; TRBD1 agrees at 7 bases. The CDR3 loop spans 13 amino acids. The ends lost 6 bases at V and 1 base at J; junction bases unmatched: 2. Germline CDR1 is MNHEY and CDR2 is SVGAGI. The CDR3 region has the DNA TGTGCCAGCAGGGGACAGAAGAACACTGAAGCTTTCTTT. Amino acids: CASRGQKNTEAFF.

Concerning this clone: The sample contains more than one DNA sequence encoding this CDR3. This chain links TRBV5-1 with TRBJ2-1; 14 bases match TRBD2. Germline V gene lookup returns CDR1 SGHRS and CDR2 YFSETQ. Trimming cost V 4 bases and J 9 bases; bases outside gene matches: 6. The CDR3 has 15 amino acids. The CDR3 region has the DNA TGCGCCAGCAGCCTGACTAGCGGGGGGGCCCGTGAGCAGTTCTTC. Translation: CASSLTSGGAREQFF.

DNA of the CDR3: TGTGCCACCAGCAGAGTGAGTCGACGGGGCTATGGCTACACCTTC. As protein: CATSRVSRRGYGYTF. V is TRBV15 and J is TRBJ1-2; no definite D call. V was pared by 1 base and J by 4 bases, with 13 bases between. The CDR3 has 15 residues. Germline assignment: CDR1 LNHNV and CDR2 YYDKDF (reference sequence).